These 16 T cell receptor beta chains were sequenced from one sample in a study of blood T cell repertoires in COVID-19. The table came from immunoSEQ multiplex PCR; TCRdb's copy has only in-frame clones and leaves some out. The sample comprises fewer than 130,000 clones, 88% of which are singletons, and around 3% rests with the top ten. Sequencing was done on a sample of peripheral blood. The receptors originated from a woman aged 50 to 60 with acute or convalescent COVID-19.

The gene calls are TRBV6-5 and TRBJ1-1; no clear D gene. V was pared by 3 bases and J by 4 bases, with 15 bases between. Germline V gene sequence: CDR1 MNHEY, CDR2 SVGAGI. The CDR3 contains 15 residues. CDR3 DNA: TGTGCCAGCAGTTATGATGGTCCCGGGATCACTGAAGCTTTCTTT. This codes for CASSYDGPGITEAFF.

The chain combines TRBV5-1 with TRBJ2-2; D is ambiguous. This CDR3 contains 16 residues. Trimming took off 3 bases at V and 0 bases at J, with 12 bases between the two ends. The germline CDR1 and CDR2 sequences are SGHRS and YFSETQ. The CDR3 here is CASSSPLRANTGELFF. The CDR3 region has the DNA TGCGCCAGCAGCTCCCCTCTCCGGGCGAACACCGGGGAGCTGTTTTTT.

CDR3 residues: CASRGTSGSSYEQYF. The CDR3 DNA reads as TGTGCCAGCAGGGGGACTAGCGGGAGTAGCTACGAGCAGTACTTC. The rearrangement joins TRBV6-5 to TRBJ2-7, with 14 bases identical to TRBD2. CDR3 length equals 15 residues. Losses at the gene ends were 6 bases for V and 3 bases for J; bases not matched to a gene: 4. Per germline, CDR1 MNHEY and CDR2 SVGAGI.

The gene calls are TRBV3-1 (or the pseudogene TRBV3-2) and TRBJ2-3, with D possibly matching TRBD2 (6 bases). The CDR3 is 16 residues long. The V end was cut by 5 bases, the J end by 5 bases, with 20 bases between. Germline V CDR1 and CDR2: LGHDT, YNNKEL (reference sequence). CDR3 coding DNA: TGTGCCAGCAGCGGCCCCCCTGGGCTAGCGAGAGATACGCAGTATTTT. Protein: CASSGPPGLARDTQYF.

V is TRBV6-5 and J is TRBJ2-5, with TRBD2 matching over 14 bases. Germline CDR1 and CDR2: MNHEY and SVGAGI. Trimming at V came to 6 bases and at J to 5 bases, leaving 5 bases not matched to a gene. The CDR3 is 15 amino acids. The CDR3 loop is CASSRGTSGSETQYF. CDR3 bases: TGTGCCAGCAGCCGAGGGACTAGCGGGAGTGAGACCCAGTACTTC.

The rearrangement links TRBV18 to TRBJ2-2, with TRBD1 matching 7 bases. Germline trimming cut 3 bases from V and 1 base from J; bases unmatched to any gene: 5. The CDR3 covers 16 residues. Looked up from germline, CDR1 is KGHSH and CDR2 is LQKENI. The CDR3 sequence: CASSPQGQENTGELFF. DNA of the CDR3: TGTGCCAGCTCACCCCAAGGACAGGAGAACACCGGGGAGCTGTTTTTT.

J is TRBJ1-1 and V is TRBV2, with 10 positions matching TRBD1. V lost 6 bases, J lost 5 bases, and 6 bases stayed unmatched. CDR3 length: 14 residues. Germline CDR1 and CDR2: SNHLY and FYNNEI. This chain's CDR3 is CASRPGTGETEAFF. In DNA form, the CDR3 reads TGTGCCAGCAGGCCGGGGACAGGGGAAACTGAAGCTTTCTTT.

This sequence joins TRBV19 and TRBJ1-5, with D perhaps matching TRBD1 (5 bases). This CDR3 contains 15 residues. Germline V gene lookup returns CDR1 LNHDA and CDR2 SQIVND (reference sequence). V lost 5 bases and J 3 bases, leaving 14 bases between the germline ends. The CDR3: CASSRREDNNQPQHF. Written as DNA, the CDR3 is TGTGCCAGTAGTCGCAGGGAGGACAACAATCAGCCCCAGCATTTT.

The gene calls are TRBV21-1 and TRBJ2-2; TRBD1, as called in the table, went unchecked against the DNA. TRBV21-1 constitutes a pseudogene. The CDR3 contains 14 residues. As DNA, the CDR3 is TGTGCCAGCACTATCCTGACAGGGAAGCGGGAGCTGTTTTTT. Translating gives CASTILTGKRELFF.

This clone turned up a few times. This rearrangement joins TRBV5-1 to TRBJ1-4; D is unclear. Trimming shortened V by 1 base and J by 8 bases, and 12 bases separated the two germline ends. CDR3 size: 14 residues. In germline, CDR1 is SGHRS, CDR2 YFSETQ. CDR3 in amino acids: CASSLFRSDEKLFF. The CDR3 DNA is TGCGCCAGCAGCTTGTTTCGGAGCGACGAAAAACTGTTTTTT.

This clone was recorded once. The chain has TRBV24-1 and TRBJ2-2; TRBD2 matches 12 bases. The CDR3 is 16 residues long. The junction had 5 bases not matched to a gene; V was cut back by 4 bases and J by 6 bases. Germline CDR1 reads KGHDR; CDR2 reads SFDVKD. The CDR3 region has the DNA TGTGCCACCAGTGACTCTAGCGGGAGGGTGGCCGGGGAGCTGTTTTTT. It translates to CATSDSSGRVAGELFF.

The rearrangement joins TRBV20-1 to TRBJ2-1; 7 bases agree with TRBD2. The germline gives CDR1 DFQATT, CDR2 SNEGSKA (reference sequence). J lost 10 bases, V lost 3 bases, and 3 bases had no gene match. CDR3 length: 11 amino acids. The CDR3 DNA reads as TGCAGTGCTAGTAAGCGGGACGAGCAGTTCTTC. Protein: CSASKRDEQFF.

The chain couples TRBV9 to TRBJ2-7; D gene ambiguous. Germline-derived CDR1 and CDR2 are SGDLS and YYNGEE. V lost 0 bases and J lost 0, with 7 bases in between. This CDR3 region has 14 residues. In DNA, the CDR3 is TGTGCCAGCAGCGTAGACCCGGTCTCCTACGAGCAGTACTTC. Translation: CASSVDPVSYEQYF.

This chain joins TRBV3-1 (or the pseudogene TRBV3-2) and TRBJ2-7; 8 nucleotides match TRBD2. The germline CDR1 and CDR2 sequences are LGHDT and YNNKEL (reference sequence). J gave up 9 bases and V 4 bases, and 14 bases lay outside the gene matches. The CDR3 runs 15 residues. The CDR3 region is CASSLPGTAAGVQYF. For the CDR3, the DNA is TGTGCCAGCAGCCTTCCCGGGACTGCAGCGGGGGTGCAGTACTTC.

This chain joins TRBV29-1 and TRBJ1-1, with D possibly TRBD1 on 6 matching bases. The CDR3 length is 15 residues. CDR1 is SQVTM, CDR2 ANQGSEA, per germline. This CDR3 is CRTEGGAGQNTEAFF. The CDR3 DNA reads as TGCAGGACCGAAGGGGGGGCAGGCCAGAACACTGAAGCTTTCTTT.

The chain joins TRBV6-5 to TRBJ1-6, with D perhaps matching TRBD1 (5 bases). CDR1 is MNHEY and CDR2 is SVGAGI in the germline V gene. Trimming pared 8 bases from V and 7 bases from J, leaving 15 bases between. The length of the CDR3 is 14 residues. The CDR3 region has the DNA TGTGCCAGCGCCGGGCGGCAGGGAAATTCACCCCTCCACTTT. Protein: CASAGRQGNSPLHF.